The 12 T cell receptor beta chains presented below share a single source sample, sequenced in a study of HIV-infected patients and healthy controls. No cell fractionation was done, so the repertoire covers all unsorted peripheral blood T cells. Reverse transcription used about 510 ng RNA and constant-region primers for alpha and beta. Using multiplexing indices, alpha and beta chain libraries were generated apart by chain-specific third strand synthesis. TCRdb re-derived calls from the 5' RACE reads in MiXCR, one entry per CDR3 protein. The table records more than 9,000 distinct CDR3 sequences, less than 10% of them present only once. This material consisted of blood, taken before antiretroviral therapy. Receptors were obtained from an adult with HIV infection. The donor label of this sample is uncertain.

This clonotype occurred many times. This rearrangement joins TRBV5-4 to TRBJ2-3; TRBD2 matches 7 bases. V lost 3 bases to trimming and J lost 6 bases; unmatched junction nucleotides: 10. This CDR3 comprises 15 residues. The germline CDR1 and CDR2 sequences are SGHNT and YYREEE (reference sequence). CDR3 sequence: CASSYQTGRGDTQYF. The CDR3 nucleotides read TGTGCCAGCAGCTACCAAACTGGGCGGGGGGATACGCAGTATTTT.

This clonotype was recorded at least ten times. V and J are TRBV2 and TRBJ2-1, with 13 bases identical to TRBD2. CDR1 SNHLY and CDR2 FYNNEI come from the germline V gene. CDR3 size: 15 residues. The ends lost 2 bases at V and 10 bases at J; junction bases unmatched: 5. CDR3 nucleotide sequence: TGTGCCAGCAGTGAAACCCGACTAGCGGGAGGCGAGCAGTTCTTC. This encodes CASSETRLAGGEQFF.

Ten or more counts support this clonotype. The chain uses TRBV12-3 or TRBV12-4 and TRBJ2-7; D is unresolved. The CDR3 spans 11 residues. V lost 6 bases, J lost 7 bases, and 10 bases lay in between. The CDR3 coding sequence is TGTGCCAGCAGGACGACCCGAGAGCAGTACTTC. Translation: CASRTTREQYF.

This clonotype is labeled as medium-sized. This chain links TRBV6-4 with TRBJ2-1; 11 positions agree with TRBD2. V trimming: 2 bases; J trimming: 13 bases; junction bases outside the gene matches: 13. CDR1 and CDR2 (germline): MRHNA, SNTAGT. CDR3 size: 16 residues. Here the CDR3 DNA reads TGTGCCAGCAGTGACAGGTCCAATAGCGGGAGGGTCGATCAGTTCTTC. This gives the protein CASSDRSNSGRVDQFF.

CDR3 amino acids: CASSPTPGQETIGELFF. As DNA, the CDR3 is TGTGCCAGCAGCCCCACACCGGGACAGGAGACAATCGGGGAGCTGTTTTTT. This chain connects TRBV12-3 or TRBV12-4 to TRBJ2-2; 8 bases line up with TRBD1. The CDR3 has 17 amino acids. J gave up 7 bases and V 6 bases, and 16 bases lay outside the gene matches.

This clonotype was counted ten times or more. The chain is built from TRBV12-3 or TRBV12-4 and TRBJ1-1; D call uncertain. The CDR3 covers 13 residues. The V gene lost 6 bases and the J gene lost 1 base, with 9 bases spanning the gap. The CDR3 here is CASSPDKNTEAFF. CDR3 DNA sequence: TGTGCCAGCAGCCCTGACAAGAACACTGAAGCTTTCTTT.

This clonotype was recorded at least ten times. The rearrangement uses TRBV5-6 and TRBJ2-2; D possibly matches TRBD1 or TRBD2 (5 bases each). CDR3 size: 16 residues. The germline CDR1 and CDR2 sequences are SGHDT and YYEEEE. The germline V and J ends were trimmed by 4 bases and 5 bases, with 18 bases remaining between them. The CDR3 DNA sequence: TGTGCCAGCAGCCCCCTAAACCGGGACCAAACCGGGGAGCTGTTTTTT. Translated: CASSPLNRDQTGELFF.

By sample share, this clonotype is medium-sized. V gene TRBV29-1 combines with J gene TRBJ2-1; 7 nucleotides match TRBD1. The germline CDR1 and CDR2 sequences are SQVTM and ANQGSEA. Trimming took 7 bases from V and 7 from J; bases not matched to a gene: 7. The CDR3 is 12 amino acids. The CDR3 spells CSASTGLNEQFF. In nucleotides, the CDR3 is TGCAGCGCCTCGACAGGGCTTAATGAGCAGTTCTTC.

By sample fraction, this clonotype is medium-sized (0.01 to 0.1%). V usage is TRBV18 and J usage is TRBJ2-3; D not resolved. CDR1 and CDR2 (germline): KGHSH, LQKENI. The CDR3 has 14 residues. V gave up 2 bases and J gave up 0 bases, with 6 bases separating them. The CDR3 sequence is CASSPSASTDTQYF. The CDR3 region has the DNA TGTGCCAGCTCACCAAGTGCTAGCACAGATACGCAGTATTTT.

This chain connects TRBV20-1 to TRBJ2-7; possibly TRBD2 for D (7 bases). CDR1 and CDR2 (germline): DFQATT, SNEGSKA (reference sequence). The CDR3 runs to 15 residues. Between the trimmed V and J ends, which lost 6 bases and 4 bases, there was a span of 22 bases. The CDR3 region is CSARGLPGRIYEQYF. As DNA, the CDR3 is TGCAGTGCCAGGGGACTACCCGGCCGGATTTACGAGCAGTACTTC.

This chain joins TRBV5-6 and TRBJ2-1; TRBD1 aligns across 7 bases. Germline V gene data show CDR1 as SGHDT and CDR2 as YYEEEE. The V segment lost 4 bases and the J segment 0 bases; nucleotides outside the gene matches: 7. The CDR3 loop spans 16 amino acids. For the CDR3, the DNA is TGTGCCAGCAGCAGCTGGGACAGAAGCTCCTACAATGAGCAGTTCTTC. Its translation: CASSSWDRSSYNEQFF. Supplemented by reference TRBV5-6 and TRBJ2-1, the full variable domain reads DAGVTQSPTHLIKTRGQQVTLRCSPKSGHDTVSWYQQALGQGPQFIFQYYEEEERQRGNFPDRFSGHQFPNYSSELNVNALLLGDSALYLCASSSWDRSSYNEQFFGPGTRLTVL.

At least ten counts were recorded for this clonotype. CDR3 loop: CASNPTTGNSPLHF. The DNA of the CDR3 is TGTGCCAGCAACCCTACTACGGGGAATTCACCCCTCCACTTT. This rearrangement joins TRBV6-6 to TRBJ1-6; D remains ambiguous. Germline-derived CDR1 and CDR2 are MNHNY and SVGAGI (reference sequence). This CDR3 has 14 amino acids. The V and J ends lost 7 bases and 7 bases respectively, with 14 bases between them.